A selection of T cell receptor beta chains follows, all from one sample in a study of radiation and T cells in renal cell carcinoma. This table comes from immunoSEQ multiplex PCR, and its TCRdb copy is limited to in-frame clones, with some not included. The sample carries about 150,000 clones, 88% recorded once. Sequencing was performed on blood, taken from a patient whose treatment included radiotherapy and nephrectomy. The receptors originated from a woman between 70 and 85 years old with renal cell carcinoma. Each CDR3 is given with its conserved first and last residue. D genes are given only for firm matches. For some rows the clone size is stated as once, few or many, or as a class when expanded; others skip it.

d_call: -; j_call: TRBJ2-6; v_call: TRBV19; clone_size: -; cdr3_aa: CASSSRNSGANVLTF; cdr3_nt: TGTGCCAGTAGTTCCCGGAATTCTGGGGCCAACGTCCTGACTTTC
d_call: TRBD2; j_call: TRBJ2-1; v_call: TRBV6-1; clone_size: few; cdr3_aa: CASSEAVAGVASWFF; cdr3_nt: TGTGCCAGCAGTGAAGCCGTAGCGGGGGTAGCTAGTTGGTTCTTC
d_call: -; j_call: TRBJ2-3; v_call: TRBV28; clone_size: once; cdr3_aa: CASSHRAGVADTQYF; cdr3_nt: TGTGCCAGCAGCCACAGGGCGGGGGTGGCAGATACGCAGTATTTT
d_call: TRBD1; j_call: TRBJ1-4; v_call: TRBV28; clone_size: -; cdr3_aa: CASTGQTNEKLFF; cdr3_nt: TGTGCCAGTACGGGACAGACAAATGAAAAACTGTTTTTT
d_call: TRBD1; j_call: TRBJ2-7; v_call: TRBV5-8; clone_size: -; cdr3_aa: CASPTGGYEQYF; cdr3_nt: TGTGCCAGCCCTACAGGGGGCTACGAGCAGTACTTC
d_call: -; j_call: TRBJ2-7; v_call: TRBV10-1; clone_size: -; cdr3_aa: CASTLKGVNEQYF; cdr3_nt: TGCGCCAGCACTCTGAAAGGGGTCAACGAGCAGTACTTC
d_call: TRBD1; j_call: TRBJ1-3; v_call: TRBV15; clone_size: -; cdr3_aa: CATSRGTGAGNTIYF; cdr3_nt: TGTGCCACCAGCAGAGGGACAGGGGCTGGAAACACCATATATTTT
d_call: -; j_call: TRBJ1-3; v_call: TRBV6-5; clone_size: -; cdr3_aa: CASSYTRDPGNTIYF; cdr3_nt: TGTGCCAGCAGTTACACTCGGGACCCTGGAAACACCATATATTTT
d_call: TRBD2; j_call: TRBJ2-1; v_call: TRBV5-1; clone_size: -; cdr3_aa: CASSGGLASYNEQFF; cdr3_nt: TGCGCCAGCAGCGGGGGACTAGCTAGTTACAATGAGCAGTTCTTC
d_call: -; j_call: TRBJ1-3; v_call: TRBV28; clone_size: -; cdr3_aa: CATSESSLVHTIYF; cdr3_nt: TGTGCCACCAGTGAGTCGAGTCTGGTTCACACCATATATTTT
d_call: TRBD2; j_call: TRBJ2-1; v_call: TRBV5-1; clone_size: -; cdr3_aa: CASSLYQGQRGGRGIEQFF; cdr3_nt: TGCGCCAGCAGCTTGTACCAAGGCCAGCGGGGGGGCCGAGGTATTGAGCAGTTCTTC
d_call: -; j_call: TRBJ2-2; v_call: TRBV2; clone_size: -; cdr3_aa: CASSMNGGNTGELFF; cdr3_nt: TGTGCCAGCAGTATGAATGGGGGAAACACCGGGGAGCTGTTTTTT
d_call: -; j_call: TRBJ2-2; v_call: TRBV5-4; clone_size: -; cdr3_aa: CASSTTTGELFF; cdr3_nt: TGTGCCAGCAGTACAACAACCGGGGAGCTGTTTTTT
d_call: TRBD1; j_call: TRBJ1-5; v_call: TRBV5-5; clone_size: once; cdr3_aa: CASSFAALDRGSQPQHF; cdr3_nt: TGTGCCAGCAGCTTCGCCGCCTTGGACAGGGGTAGTCAGCCCCAGCATTTT
d_call: -; j_call: TRBJ1-5; v_call: TRBV7-2; clone_size: -; cdr3_aa: CASSRLNQPQHF; cdr3_nt: TGTGCCAGCAGTCGGTTAAATCAGCCCCAGCATTTT
d_call: TRBD1; j_call: TRBJ1-1; v_call: TRBV7-2; clone_size: -; cdr3_aa: CASSPTGTEAFF; cdr3_nt: TGTGCCAGCAGCCCGACAGGGACTGAAGCTTTCTTT
d_call: -; j_call: TRBJ2-2; v_call: TRBV4-1; clone_size: -; cdr3_aa: CASSRDEQLSGELFF; cdr3_nt: TGCGCCAGCAGCCGGGACGAACAATTGTCCGGGGAGCTGTTTTTT
d_call: TRBD1; j_call: TRBJ1-6; v_call: TRBV6-1; clone_size: -; cdr3_aa: CASSEGQGNSPLHF; cdr3_nt: TGTGCCAGCAGTGAAGGACAGGGGAATTCACCCCTCCACTTT
d_call: -; j_call: TRBJ1-3; v_call: TRBV5-4; clone_size: once; cdr3_aa: CASSLAPSSGNTIYF; cdr3_nt: TGTGCCAGCAGCTTGGCTCCCTCCTCTGGAAACACCATATATTTT
d_call: -; j_call: TRBJ2-3; v_call: TRBV28; clone_size: -; cdr3_aa: CASSFLAPDTQYF; cdr3_nt: TGTGCCAGCAGTTTCTTAGCGCCGGATACGCAGTATTTT